This T cell receptor beta chain derives from a study of technical replicates of blood from a few donors. This CDR3 spans 14 amino acids. CDR1 MNHEY and CDR2 SVGAGI come from the germline V gene. The V gene end was trimmed by 6 bases and the J gene end by 8 bases; junction bases not matched to a gene: 12. Generated by immunoSEQ multiplex PCR, the TCRdb table keeps only in-frame clones and is missing some. The data contain more than 75,000 clones, around 94% of them singletons. This clonotype was sampled from a human donor in good health. Sequences were obtained from T cells isolated from PBMCs. The V call is TRBV6-5, the J call TRBJ1-2, with 7 nucleotides matching TRBD1. DNA for the CDR3: TGTGCCAGCAGAACCGCAGGGGGTGAGGGGGGCTACACCTTC. It is translated as CASRTAGGEGGYTF.